This entry is about one T cell receptor (beta chain). Its antigen is not known. The germline CDR1 and CDR2 sequences are MNHEY and SVGAGI. Deletions cut 6 bases from V and 1 base from J, with 15 bases between. The CDR3 extends over 15 amino acids. Profiling relied on immunoSEQ multiplex PCR, and the TCRdb table lists in-frame clones only, not all of them. The table records about 72,000 clones, roughly 87% of them present only once. This sample was included in a study of T cell responses to AZD1222 COVID-19 vaccine. Study background: It was second doses at about 4 or about 12 weeks that were pooled.

Study results and caveats: Increased Spike-specific TCR breadth and depth were observed after two AZD1222 doses. Nearly half of spike-specific TCRs reportedly target unmutated variant regions. The peak T cell response came first, and repertoires were sampled only after it.

The clonotype comes from an adult in good health. This specimen consisted of peripheral blood, obtained on day 0 of AZD1222 vaccination. This chain connects TRBV6-5 to TRBJ1-1, with D possibly being TRBD1 (5 bases). CDR3 region: CASRVQGWGNTEAFF. The CDR3 DNA follows: TGTGCCAGCAGAGTCCAGGGTTGGGGGAACACTGAAGCTTTCTTT.